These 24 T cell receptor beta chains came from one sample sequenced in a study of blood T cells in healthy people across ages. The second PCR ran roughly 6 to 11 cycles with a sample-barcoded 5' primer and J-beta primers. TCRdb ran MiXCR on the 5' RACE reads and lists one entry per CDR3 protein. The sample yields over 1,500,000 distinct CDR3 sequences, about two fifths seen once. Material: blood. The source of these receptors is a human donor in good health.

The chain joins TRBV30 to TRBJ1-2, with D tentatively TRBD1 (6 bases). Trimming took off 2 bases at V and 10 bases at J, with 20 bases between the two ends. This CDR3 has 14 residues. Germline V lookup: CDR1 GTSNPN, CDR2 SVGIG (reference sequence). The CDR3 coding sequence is TGTGCCTGGAGTATCAAGGGGGTAATCAGCGACTACACCTTC. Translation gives CAWSIKGVISDYTF.

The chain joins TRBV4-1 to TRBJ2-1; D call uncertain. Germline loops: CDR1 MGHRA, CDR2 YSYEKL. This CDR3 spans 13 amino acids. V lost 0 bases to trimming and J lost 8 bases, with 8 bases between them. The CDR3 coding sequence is TGCGCCAGCAGCCAAGAGATTCGGTATGAGCAGTTCTTC. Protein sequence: CASSQEIRYEQFF.

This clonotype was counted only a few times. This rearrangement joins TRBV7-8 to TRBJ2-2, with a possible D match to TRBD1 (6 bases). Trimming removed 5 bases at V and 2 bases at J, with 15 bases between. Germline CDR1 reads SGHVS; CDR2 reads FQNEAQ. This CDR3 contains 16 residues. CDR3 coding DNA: TGTGCCAGCAGCCACCTCAGGACAGAAAACACCGGGGAGCTGTTTTTT. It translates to CASSHLRTENTGELFF. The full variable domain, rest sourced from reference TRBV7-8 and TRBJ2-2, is GAGVSQSPRYKVAKRGQDVALRCDPISGHVSLFWYQQALGQGPEFLTYFQNEAQLDKSGLPSDRFFAERPEGSVSTLKIQRTQQEDSAVYLCASSHLRTENTGELFFGEGSRLTVL.

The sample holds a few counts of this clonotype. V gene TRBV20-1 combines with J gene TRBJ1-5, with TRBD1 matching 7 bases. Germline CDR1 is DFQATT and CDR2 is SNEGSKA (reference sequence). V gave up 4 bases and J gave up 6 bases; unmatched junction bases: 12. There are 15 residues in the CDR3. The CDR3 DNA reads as TGCAGTGCTACTAAGGGACAGTTAGATAGTCAGCCCCAGCATTTT. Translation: CSATKGQLDSQPQHF.

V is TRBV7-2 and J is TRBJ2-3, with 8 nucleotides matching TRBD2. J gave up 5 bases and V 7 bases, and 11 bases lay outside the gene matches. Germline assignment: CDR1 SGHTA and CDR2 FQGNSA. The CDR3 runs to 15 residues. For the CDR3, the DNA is TGTGCCAGCATTAGTCGGGAGGGATTAGGAGATACGCAGTATTTT. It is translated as CASISREGLGDTQYF.

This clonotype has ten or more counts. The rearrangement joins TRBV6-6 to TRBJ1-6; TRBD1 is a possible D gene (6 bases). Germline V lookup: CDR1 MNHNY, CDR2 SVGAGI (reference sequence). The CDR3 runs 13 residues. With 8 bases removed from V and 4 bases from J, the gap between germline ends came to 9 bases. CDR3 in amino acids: CASGDTYNSPLHF. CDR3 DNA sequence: TGTGCCAGCGGGGACACATATAATTCACCCCTCCACTTT.

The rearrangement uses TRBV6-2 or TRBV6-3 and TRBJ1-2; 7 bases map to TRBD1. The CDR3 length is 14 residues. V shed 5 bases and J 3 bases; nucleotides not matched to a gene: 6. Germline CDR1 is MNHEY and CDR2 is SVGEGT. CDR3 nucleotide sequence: TGTGCCAGCAGTACACAGGGGCAGTACTATGGCTACACCTTC. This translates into CASSTQGQYYGYTF.

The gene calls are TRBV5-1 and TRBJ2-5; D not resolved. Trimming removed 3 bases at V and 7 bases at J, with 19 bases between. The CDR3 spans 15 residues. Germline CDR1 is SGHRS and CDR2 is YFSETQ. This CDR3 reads CASSSASYGSGTQYF. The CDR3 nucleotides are TGCGCCAGCAGCTCGGCCTCATACGGATCGGGGACCCAGTACTTC.

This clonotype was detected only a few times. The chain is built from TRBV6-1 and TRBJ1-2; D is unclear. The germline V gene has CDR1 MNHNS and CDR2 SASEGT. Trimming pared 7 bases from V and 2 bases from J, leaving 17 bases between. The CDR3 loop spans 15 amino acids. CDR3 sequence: CASTGLRRGNYGYTF. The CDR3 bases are TGTGCCAGCACCGGTCTACGTCGGGGAAACTATGGCTACACCTTC.

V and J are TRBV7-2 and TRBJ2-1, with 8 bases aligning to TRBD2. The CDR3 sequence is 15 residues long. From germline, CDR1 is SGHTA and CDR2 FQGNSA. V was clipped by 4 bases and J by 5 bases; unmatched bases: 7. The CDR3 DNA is TGTGCCAGCAGCTCTCAAGCGGGGGAAAACAATGAGCAGTTCTTC. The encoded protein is CASSSQAGENNEQFF. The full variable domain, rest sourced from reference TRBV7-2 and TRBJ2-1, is GAGVSQSPSNKVTEKGKDVELRCDPISGHTALYWYRQSLGQGLEFLIYFQGNSAPDKSGLPSDRFSAERTGGSVSTLTIQRTQQEDSAVYLCASSSQAGENNEQFFGPGTRLTVL.

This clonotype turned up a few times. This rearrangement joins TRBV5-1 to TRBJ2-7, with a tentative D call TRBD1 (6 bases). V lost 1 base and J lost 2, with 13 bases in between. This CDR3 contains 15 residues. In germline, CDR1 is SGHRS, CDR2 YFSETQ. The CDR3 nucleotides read TGCGCCAGCAGCTTGCTGCCGGACAGCCCCTACGAGCAGTACTTC. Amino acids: CASSLLPDSPYEQYF.

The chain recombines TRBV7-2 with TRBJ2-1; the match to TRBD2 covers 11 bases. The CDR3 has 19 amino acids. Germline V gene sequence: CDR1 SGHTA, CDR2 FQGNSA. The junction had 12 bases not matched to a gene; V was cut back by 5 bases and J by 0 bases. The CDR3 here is CASSSPSGGLMSSYNEQFF. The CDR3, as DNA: TGTGCCAGCAGCAGCCCTAGCGGGGGGCTTATGAGCTCCTACAATGAGCAGTTCTTC.

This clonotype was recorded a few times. The CDR3 protein is CASSQEGGTGHTDTQYF. CDR3 DNA sequence: TGCGCCAGCAGCCAAGAAGGAGGGACAGGGCACACAGATACGCAGTATTTT. This chain connects TRBV4-3 to TRBJ2-3, with 9 bases matching TRBD1. From germline, CDR1 is LGHNA and CDR2 YSLEER. The CDR3 runs 17 residues. With V trimmed by 0 bases and J by 2 bases, 6 bases remained unmatched.

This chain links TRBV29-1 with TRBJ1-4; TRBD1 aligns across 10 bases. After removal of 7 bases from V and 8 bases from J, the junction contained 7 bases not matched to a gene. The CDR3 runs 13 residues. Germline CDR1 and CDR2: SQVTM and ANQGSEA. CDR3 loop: CSGRTGGNEKLFF. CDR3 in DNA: TGCAGCGGGCGGACAGGGGGAAACGAAAAACTGTTTTTT.

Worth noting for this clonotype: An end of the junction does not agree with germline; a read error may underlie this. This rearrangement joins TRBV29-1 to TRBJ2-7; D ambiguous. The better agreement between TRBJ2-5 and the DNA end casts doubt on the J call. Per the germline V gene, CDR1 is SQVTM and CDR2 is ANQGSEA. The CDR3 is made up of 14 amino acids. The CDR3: CGVELTVFQETQYF. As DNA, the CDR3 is TGCGGCGTTGAGTTGACGGTCTTCCAAGAGACCCAGTACTTC.

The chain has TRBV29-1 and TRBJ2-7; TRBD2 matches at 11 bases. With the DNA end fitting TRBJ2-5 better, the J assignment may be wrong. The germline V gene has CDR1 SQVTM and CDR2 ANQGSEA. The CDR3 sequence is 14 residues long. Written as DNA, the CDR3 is TGCAGCGTGGTTACTAGCGGGGGACTGGAGACCCAGTACTTC. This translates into CSVVTSGGLETQYF.

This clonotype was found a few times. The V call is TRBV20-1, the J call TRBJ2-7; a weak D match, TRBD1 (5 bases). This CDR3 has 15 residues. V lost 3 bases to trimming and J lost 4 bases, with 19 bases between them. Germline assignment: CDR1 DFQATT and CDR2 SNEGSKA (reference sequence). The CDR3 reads CSARDQGPVIYEQYF. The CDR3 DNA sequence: TGCAGTGCTAGGGATCAGGGTCCCGTAATTTACGAGCAGTACTTC.

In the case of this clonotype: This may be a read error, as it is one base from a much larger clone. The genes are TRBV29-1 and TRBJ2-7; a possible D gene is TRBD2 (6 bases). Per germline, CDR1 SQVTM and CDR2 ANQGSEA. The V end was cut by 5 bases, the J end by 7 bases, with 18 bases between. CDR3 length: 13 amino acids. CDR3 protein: CSVPRDFRGEQYF. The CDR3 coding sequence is TGCAGCGTTCCTAGGGACTTTAGGGGAGAGCAGTACTTC.

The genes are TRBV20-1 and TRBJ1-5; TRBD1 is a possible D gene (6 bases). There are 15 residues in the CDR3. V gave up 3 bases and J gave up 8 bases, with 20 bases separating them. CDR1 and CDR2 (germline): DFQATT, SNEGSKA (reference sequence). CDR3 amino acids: CSASMWEGDGKPQHF. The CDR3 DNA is TGCAGTGCTAGTATGTGGGAGGGGGATGGTAAGCCCCAGCATTTT.

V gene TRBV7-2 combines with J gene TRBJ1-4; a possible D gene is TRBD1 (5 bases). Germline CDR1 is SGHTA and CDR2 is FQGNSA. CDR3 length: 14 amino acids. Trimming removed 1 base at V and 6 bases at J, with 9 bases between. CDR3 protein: CASSLDGGHEKLFF. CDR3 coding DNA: TGTGCCAGCAGCTTAGACGGGGGACATGAAAAACTGTTTTTT.

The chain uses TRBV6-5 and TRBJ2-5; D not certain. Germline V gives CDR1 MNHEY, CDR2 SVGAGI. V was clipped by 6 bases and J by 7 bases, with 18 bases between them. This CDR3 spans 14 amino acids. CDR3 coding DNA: TGTGCCAGCAGCCCACGGCTGGGATCGATGACCCAGTACTTC. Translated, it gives CASSPRLGSMTQYF.

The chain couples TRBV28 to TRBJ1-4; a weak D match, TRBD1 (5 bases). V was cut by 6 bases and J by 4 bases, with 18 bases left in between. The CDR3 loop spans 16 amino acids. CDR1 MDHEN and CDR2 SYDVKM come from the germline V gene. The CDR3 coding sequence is TGTGCCAGCAGATCACAACGGGGACGGGGTAATGAAAAACTGTTTTTT. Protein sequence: CASRSQRGRGNEKLFF.

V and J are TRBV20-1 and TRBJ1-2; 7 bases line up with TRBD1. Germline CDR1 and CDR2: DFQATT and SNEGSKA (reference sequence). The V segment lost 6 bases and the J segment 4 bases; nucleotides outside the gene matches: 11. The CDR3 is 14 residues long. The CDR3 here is CSALLRQGGYGYTF. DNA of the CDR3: TGCAGTGCACTCCTTCGGCAGGGGGGCTATGGCTACACCTTC.

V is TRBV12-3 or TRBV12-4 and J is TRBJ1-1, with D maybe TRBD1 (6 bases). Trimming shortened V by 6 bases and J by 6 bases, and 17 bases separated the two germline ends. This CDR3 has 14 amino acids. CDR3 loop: CASRQGSGFAEAFF. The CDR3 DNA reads TGTGCCAGCAGGCAGGGGTCCGGATTCGCTGAAGCTTTCTTT.